A selection of T cell receptor beta chains follows, all from one sample in a study of T cell responses to AZD1222 COVID-19 vaccine. Profiling relied on immunoSEQ multiplex PCR, and the TCRdb table lists in-frame clones only, not all of them. This table holds about 80,000 clones, around 85% found once. The sample in question was peripheral blood, obtained 28 days after the second AZD1222 dose. The origin of the receptors is an adult who received the AZD1222 COVID-19 vaccine. Both conserved end residues are trimmed from each CDR3.

j_gene,v_gene,CDR3aa
TRBJ2-7,TRBV3-1/TRBV3-2,ASSQGLAEAYEQY
TRBJ2-3,TRBV5-4,ASSLGPGTSTDTQY
TRBJ1-6,TRBV6-1,ASSEEVRASPLH
TRBJ2-7,TRBV6-5,ASIQGGEQY
TRBJ1-5,TRBV28,ASLTQGMGQPQH
TRBJ1-5,TRBV19,ASSPTGPDQPQH
TRBJ2-3,TRBV5-4,ASGARTSGGDTDTQY
TRBJ1-4,TRBV15,ATSRVGGNEKLF
TRBJ2-2,TRBV30,AWSSQNTGELF
TRBJ2-5,TRBV11-2,ASSLGQETQY
TRBJ2-2,TRBV24-1,ATSDLQGDNTGELF
TRBJ1-4,TRBV2,ASSEGRPNEKLF
TRBJ2-5,TRBV5-1,ASSLGSTGQGETQY
TRBJ1-5,TRBV7-8,ASSLRQMGNQPQH
TRBJ2-3,TRBV5-1,ASSSLGSNGDTQY
TRBJ1-1,TRBV28,ASSLFGARRLNTEAF
TRBJ1-2,TRBV5-1,ASSSGTGRGYGYT
TRBJ2-7,TRBV7-2,ASSLDSGSAYEQY
TRBJ1-1,TRBV18,ASSPTLILNTEAF
TRBJ2-5,TRBV5-1,ASSTGRGTETQY
TRBJ1-1,TRBV2,ASSGREMNTEAF
TRBJ2-3,TRBV4-1,ASSQEGTSGATDTQY
TRBJ2-1,TRBV24-1,ATSSLTSSYNEQF
TRBJ1-1,TRBV5-1,ASSLQGHTEAF
TRBJ2-1,TRBV5-1,ASRAPGRSSYNEQF
TRBJ2-1,TRBV5-1,ASSLKQGNGLNEQF
TRBJ1-1,TRBV19,ASSPIRQGGEAF
TRBJ2-1,TRBV4-1,ASSQEDSGRTYNEQF
TRBJ2-3,TRBV10-3,AISEADTQY
TRBJ2-7,TRBV4-1,ASRGTGESGEQY
TRBJ1-3,TRBV7-3,ASSLTGGGNTIY
TRBJ2-7,TRBV2,ASRAGTGPYEQY
TRBJ1-5,TRBV20-1,SARRDMLQH
TRBJ1-6,TRBV3-1/TRBV3-2,ASSSGGWYNSPLH
TRBJ1-6,TRBV3-1/TRBV3-2,ASSQDMNSPLH
TRBJ2-1,TRBV7-8,ASSLAGISSYNEQF
TRBJ2-4,TRBV28,ASTQGQANIQY
TRBJ2-7,TRBV19,ASTTTGGTNEQY
TRBJ2-7,TRBV28,ASSTQTGRAEQY
TRBJ1-6,TRBV6-2/TRBV6-3,ASSLTGVGSPLH
TRBJ1-2,TRBV19,ASSLEGRGYT
TRBJ1-2,TRBV30,AWSGGANYGYT
TRBJ1-3,TRBV6-5,ASDDGTIY
TRBJ1-4,TRBV11-3,ASSPRVYEAKGEKLF
TRBJ1-5,TRBV19,ASRARGNQPQH
TRBJ2-7,TRBV4-3,ASSQDQGGRFYEQY
TRBJ2-7,TRBV6-5,ASRERGDEQY
TRBJ1-1,TRBV19,ASSIRGLETEAF
TRBJ1-6,TRBV28,ASSFEFSQGSSPLH
TRBJ2-3,TRBV27,ASSPGTGGGFSTDTQY
TRBJ1-1,TRBV29-1,SARQGGEVGAF
TRBJ1-3,TRBV7-9,ASSLQAGSGNTIY
TRBJ2-3,TRBV15,ATSRVGESTDTQY
TRBJ2-5,TRBV5-1,ASSPRDPRETQY
TRBJ1-4,TRBV21-1,ASSPRRGPNEKLF
TRBJ2-7,TRBV11-2,ASSPIREAPYEQY
TRBJ2-1,TRBV7-9,ASSNSNEQF